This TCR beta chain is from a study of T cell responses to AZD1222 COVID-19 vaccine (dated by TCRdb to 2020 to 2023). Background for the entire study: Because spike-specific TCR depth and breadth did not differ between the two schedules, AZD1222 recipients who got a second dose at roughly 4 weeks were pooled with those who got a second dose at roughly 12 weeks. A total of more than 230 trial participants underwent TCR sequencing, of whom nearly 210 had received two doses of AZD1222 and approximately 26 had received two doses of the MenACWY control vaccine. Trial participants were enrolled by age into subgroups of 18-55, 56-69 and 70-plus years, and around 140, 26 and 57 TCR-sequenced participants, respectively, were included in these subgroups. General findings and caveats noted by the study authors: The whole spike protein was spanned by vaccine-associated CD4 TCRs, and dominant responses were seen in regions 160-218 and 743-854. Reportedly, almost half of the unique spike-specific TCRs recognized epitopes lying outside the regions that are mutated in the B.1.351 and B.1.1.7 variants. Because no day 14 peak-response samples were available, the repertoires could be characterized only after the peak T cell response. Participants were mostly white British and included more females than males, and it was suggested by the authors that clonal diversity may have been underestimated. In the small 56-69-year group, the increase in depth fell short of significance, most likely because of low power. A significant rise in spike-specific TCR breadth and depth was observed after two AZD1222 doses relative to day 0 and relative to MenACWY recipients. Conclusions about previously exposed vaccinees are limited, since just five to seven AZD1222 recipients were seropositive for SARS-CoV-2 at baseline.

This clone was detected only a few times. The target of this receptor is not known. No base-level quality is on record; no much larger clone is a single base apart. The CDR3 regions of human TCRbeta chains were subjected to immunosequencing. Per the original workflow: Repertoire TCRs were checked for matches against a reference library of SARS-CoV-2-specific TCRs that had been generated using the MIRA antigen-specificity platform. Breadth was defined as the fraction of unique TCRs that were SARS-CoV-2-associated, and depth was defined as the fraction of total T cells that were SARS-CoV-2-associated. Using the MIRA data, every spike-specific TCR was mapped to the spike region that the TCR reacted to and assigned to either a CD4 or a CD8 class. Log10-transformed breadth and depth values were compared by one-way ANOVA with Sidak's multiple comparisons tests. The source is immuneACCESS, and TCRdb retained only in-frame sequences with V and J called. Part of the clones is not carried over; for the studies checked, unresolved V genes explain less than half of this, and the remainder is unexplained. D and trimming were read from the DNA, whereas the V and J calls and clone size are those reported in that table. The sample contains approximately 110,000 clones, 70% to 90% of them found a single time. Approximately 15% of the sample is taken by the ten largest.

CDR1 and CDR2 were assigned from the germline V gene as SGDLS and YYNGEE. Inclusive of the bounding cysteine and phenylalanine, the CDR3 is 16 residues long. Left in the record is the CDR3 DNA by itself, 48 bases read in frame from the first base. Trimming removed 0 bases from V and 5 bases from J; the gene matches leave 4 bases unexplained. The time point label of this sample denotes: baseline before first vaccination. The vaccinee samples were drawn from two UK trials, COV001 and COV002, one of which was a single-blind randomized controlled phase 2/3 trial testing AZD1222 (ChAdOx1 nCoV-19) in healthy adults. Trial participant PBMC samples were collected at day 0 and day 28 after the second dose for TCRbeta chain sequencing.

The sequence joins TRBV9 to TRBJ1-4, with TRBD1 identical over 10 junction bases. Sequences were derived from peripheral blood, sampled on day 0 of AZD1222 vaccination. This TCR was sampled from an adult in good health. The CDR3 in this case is CASSVGGGQGNEKLFF. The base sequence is TGTGCCAGCAGCGTAGGAGGGGGACAGGGGAATGAAAAACTGTTTTTT.